The clone carrying this T cell receptor beta chain has a count of ten or more. The target antigen is unknown. Over 9 ml of fresh peripheral blood supplied the PBMCs. This entry comes from a study of T cells in Graves' hyperthyroidism and ophthalmopathy. The study, taken as a whole, reports: Most expanded thyroid clonotypes above 0.001 also appeared in blood.

Germline assignment: CDR1 SGHAT and CDR2 FQNNGV. Trimming at V came to 4 bases and at J to 7 bases, leaving 4 bases not matched to a gene. The CDR3 is 13 residues long. TCR beta CDR3 sequences were amplified from RNA transcripts. Carried out on the TCR CDR3, a first-round RT-PCR used the HTBI primer set. MiXCR was run by TCRdb on the multiplex PCR reads, yielding one entry per CDR3 protein. The table lists about 560,000 distinct CDR3 sequences, around 15% of them singletons. The sample consisted of blood. The sequence came from a woman aged 18-29 years with Graves' hyperthyroidism. J is TRBJ1-2 and V is TRBV11-2, with 9 nucleotides matching TRBD1. The CDR3 DNA follows: TGTGCCAGCAGCTGGGGACAGGGACGTGGCTACACCTTC. Its translation is CASSWGQGRGYTF.